One sample yielded the 27 T cell receptor beta chains listed below, sequenced in a study of blood T cell repertoires in COVID-19 (dated by TCRdb to 2019 to 2021). Library prep was done by the immunoSEQ multiplex PCR assay. As stored in TCRdb, this immuneACCESS dataset retains in-frame rearrangements with V and J assigned. A fraction of the clones does not appear; measured against another copy, unresolved V genes explain less than half of the discrepancy, and the remainder lacks a known reason. Here the sample has some 65,000 clones; around 77% occur a single time. Around 9.6% of the sample is taken by the ten largest. Sequencing used peripheral blood. These receptors were collected from a human donor in a cohort sampled during active COVID-19.

The count of this clone is one. V and J are TRBV27 and TRBJ2-7; D is undetermined. The germline CDR1 and CDR2 sequences are MNHEY and SMNVEV (reference sequence). The V end lost 7 bases, the J end lost 2 bases, and 15 bases lay between the germline ends. The CDR3 totals 14 residues. DNA of the CDR3: TGTGCCAGCAAGTCACGGGTTCCCCCCTACGAGCAGTACTTC. Translated: CASKSRVPPYEQYF.

This chain connects TRBV7-3 to TRBJ2-1; TRBD2 matches 11 bases. CDR3 length: 18 residues. Germline V gene lookup returns CDR1 SGHTA and CDR2 FQGTGA. The J segment lost 6 bases and the V segment lost 1 base, leaving 11 bases of the junction unmatched. The CDR3 loop is CASSLKVGLAGGSNEQFF. DNA of the CDR3: TGTGCCAGCAGCTTAAAAGTTGGTCTAGCGGGAGGAAGCAATGAGCAGTTCTTC.

The chain combines TRBV30 with TRBJ2-3; 9 bases map to TRBD2. Germline V gene sequence: CDR1 GTSNPN, CDR2 SVGIG (reference sequence). This CDR3 is 14 amino acids long. V lost 6 bases and J lost 4; bases outside the gene matches: 8. CDR3 nucleotide sequence: TGTGCCTGCAAAGCGACTAGCGGTCCAGATACGCAGTATTTT. Amino acid sequence: CACKATSGPDTQYF.

A single count supports this clone. The chain is built from TRBV12-3 or TRBV12-4 and TRBJ1-5; D remains unclear. The CDR3 totals 12 residues. V was cut by 6 bases and J by 11 bases, with 14 bases left in between. CDR3 bases: TGTGCCAGCAGGCACAGTGTTACAGCCCAGCATTTT. Amino acid sequence: CASRHSVTAQHF.

This chain links TRBV5-1 with TRBJ2-3; the match to TRBD1 covers 10 bases. V gave up 0 bases and J gave up 4 bases; unmatched junction bases: 5. The length of the CDR3 is 16 residues. The germline CDR1 and CDR2 sequences are SGHRS and YFSETQ. CDR3 sequence reads: CASSLEDRGGADTQYF. The CDR3 region has the DNA TGCGCCAGCAGCTTGGAGGACAGGGGGGGCGCAGATACGCAGTATTTT.

This clone came up a few times. The chain recombines TRBV6-5 with TRBJ2-2, with D tentatively TRBD1 (6 bases). This CDR3 spans 14 amino acids. Germline-derived CDR1 and CDR2 are MNHEY and SVGAGI. Trimming took off 8 bases at V and 6 bases at J, with 16 bases between the two ends. The CDR3 DNA follows: TGTGCCAGCGGGAACAGGGTTGGCGCCGGGGAGCTGTTTTTT. As protein: CASGNRVGAGELFF.

The chain uses TRBV30 and TRBJ1-2, with D unresolved. The V end lost 0 bases, the J end lost 0 bases, and 14 bases lay between the germline ends. Germline values: CDR1 GTSNPN, CDR2 SVGIG (reference sequence). This CDR3 region has 16 residues. The CDR3 nucleotides are TGTGCCTGGAGTGTAAAGCACTTTCCCTCTAACTATGGCTACACCTTC. Its translation is CAWSVKHFPSNYGYTF.

The chain is built from TRBV10-3 and TRBJ2-3; TRBD1 matches 10 bases. Trimming removed 11 bases from V and 3 bases from J; junction bases left unmatched: 11. The germline V gene has CDR1 ENHRY and CDR2 SYGVKD. The CDR3 consists of 15 residues. The CDR3 sequence is CAHGGGDRGTDTQYF. CDR3 sequence (DNA): TGTGCCCACGGGGGCGGGGACAGGGGAACAGATACGCAGTATTTT.

The rearrangement links TRBV3-1 (or the pseudogene TRBV3-2) to TRBJ2-4, with TRBD1 identical over 9 bases. The CDR3 loop spans 20 amino acids. Trimming cost V 4 bases and J 0 bases; bases outside gene matches: 16. Germline assignment: CDR1 LGHDT and CDR2 YNNKEL (reference sequence). The CDR3 DNA sequence: TGTGCCAGCAGCCCCATTACAGGGGGCGTAGGATCCACAGCCAAAAACATTCAGTACTTC. Translated, it gives CASSPITGGVGSTAKNIQYF.

The rearrangement uses TRBV5-1 and TRBJ2-5; D possibly corresponds to TRBD1 (6 bases). Germline V gene data show CDR1 as SGHRS and CDR2 as YFSETQ. The CDR3 is 15 residues long. V was trimmed by 1 base and J by 0 bases, leaving 10 bases between them. CDR3 nucleotide sequence: TGCGCCAGCAGCTTGTCCAGGGGTGACCAAGAGACCCAGTACTTC. Translating it yields CASSLSRGDQETQYF.

The chain has TRBV6-2 or TRBV6-3 and TRBJ2-7, with 10 bases fitting TRBD1. The CDR3 runs to 15 residues. Germline CDR1 is MNHEY and CDR2 is SVGEGT. V gave up 4 bases and J gave up 6 bases; unmatched junction bases: 9. The CDR3 protein is CASSSRGTGAIEQYF. For the CDR3, the DNA is TGTGCCAGCAGTTCCCGAGGGACAGGGGCAATCGAGCAGTACTTC.

This sequence joins TRBV6-5 and TRBJ1-1; D perhaps matches TRBD1 (6 bases). The V gene lost 6 bases and the J gene lost 4 bases, with 12 bases spanning the gap. This CDR3 contains 13 residues. Germline lookup yields CDR1 MNHEY and CDR2 SVGAGI. CDR3 sequence: CASSQRGPTEAFF. In nucleotides, the CDR3 is TGTGCCAGCAGCCAGCGGGGGCCCACTGAAGCTTTCTTT.

The rearrangement uses TRBV7-3 and TRBJ2-2; no firm D call. The CDR3 sequence is 15 residues long. CDR1 is SGHTA and CDR2 is FQGTGA in the germline V gene. Trimming pared 1 base from V and 3 bases from J, leaving 9 bases between. The DNA of the CDR3 is TGTGCCAGCAGCTTAAGGTTTCGGGACACCGGGGAGCTGTTTTTT. It is translated as CASSLRFRDTGELFF.

J is TRBJ1-1 and V is TRBV7-2, with D perhaps matching TRBD1 (6 bases). The V gene's germline CDR1 is SGHTA and CDR2 FQGNSA. The CDR3 is 14 amino acids. Trimming took 1 base from V and 4 from J, leaving 10 bases between them. The CDR3 region is CASSLGVGGTEAFF. The CDR3 coding sequence is TGTGCCAGCAGCTTAGGGGTAGGGGGCACTGAAGCTTTCTTT.

The chain is built from TRBV19 and TRBJ2-2, with 7 bases aligning to TRBD1. Unmatched junction bases numbered 7, after V lost 5 bases and J lost 4 bases. CDR1 is LNHDA, CDR2 SQIVND, per germline (reference sequence). The CDR3 contains 15 residues. CDR3 bases: TGTGCCAGTAGTCCTAAACAGGGGTCCACCGGGGAGCTGTTTTTT. Protein: CASSPKQGSTGELFF.

As DNA, the CDR3 is TGTGCCAGTAGAACAAGGGGGTCTGGGGCCAACGTCCTGACTTTC. Amino acids: CASRTRGSGANVLTF. V gene TRBV19 combines with J gene TRBJ2-6, with D possibly being TRBD1 (6 bases). The CDR3 extends over 15 amino acids. V lost 6 bases to trimming and J lost 1 base, with 10 bases between them. Germline loops: CDR1 LNHDA, CDR2 SQIVND (reference sequence).

The chain couples TRBV7-2 to TRBJ2-5, with TRBD1 matching over 8 bases. Per germline, CDR1 SGHTA and CDR2 FQGNSA. The CDR3 contains 15 residues. After removal of 2 bases from V and 0 bases from J, the junction contained 2 bases not matched to a gene. The CDR3 spells CASSLRGQDQETQYF. The CDR3 bases are TGTGCCAGCAGCTTAAGGGGACAGGACCAAGAGACCCAGTACTTC.

The chain employs TRBV30 and TRBJ2-4, with 12 bases identical to TRBD2. CDR1 and CDR2 from the germline V gene are GTSNPN and SVGIG (reference sequence). With 5 bases clipped from V and 9 bases from J, the junction kept 5 bases outside the gene matches. The CDR3 loop spans 13 amino acids. The CDR3 DNA follows: TGTGCCTGGGGACCGACTAGCGGGGGCATTCAGTACTTC. It is translated as CAWGPTSGGIQYF.

This chain joins TRBV6-6 and TRBJ2-3, with TRBD1 as a possible D gene (5 bases). The CDR3 runs 14 residues. Germline V CDR1 and CDR2: MNHNY, SVGAGI (reference sequence). V was shortened by 6 bases and J by 6 bases, with 16 bases between the two germline ends. The CDR3 DNA follows: TGTGCCAGCAGGCTAAACCCAGGGCCCGATACGCAGTATTTT. It yields the protein CASRLNPGPDTQYF.

The rearrangement links TRBV15 to TRBJ2-1; 9 bases are a match to TRBD2. CDR3 size: 15 residues. Per germline, CDR1 LNHNV and CDR2 YYDKDF (reference sequence). V lost 0 bases, J lost 7 bases, and 4 bases stayed unmatched. CDR3 nucleotide sequence: TGTGCCACCAGCAGAGATGCCAGCGGGAGGAATGAGCAGTTCTTC. It codes for CATSRDASGRNEQFF.

The genes are TRBV28 and TRBJ2-7; unclear D gene. V lost 10 bases to trimming and J lost 2 bases, with 18 bases between them. CDR3 length: 14 residues. In germline, CDR1 is MDHEN, CDR2 SYDVKM. The CDR3 DNA reads as TGTGCCACCCGGGTCCCCCGGAGCCCCTACGAGCAGTACTTC. Translating gives CATRVPRSPYEQYF.

CDR3 protein: CASSLMRESPLHF. Written as DNA, the CDR3 is TGTGCCAGCAGCTTGATGAGGGAGTCACCCCTCCACTTT. This chain uses TRBV5-4 with TRBJ1-6; D uncertain. The V end was cut by 1 base, the J end by 10 bases, with 9 bases between. This CDR3 region has 13 residues. Germline values: CDR1 SGHNT, CDR2 YYREEE (reference sequence).

The chain carries TRBV11-1 and TRBJ2-7; 7 nucleotides agree with TRBD1. J gave up 9 bases and V 5 bases, and 10 bases lay outside the gene matches. This CDR3 region has 13 residues. Looked up from germline, CDR1 is SGHAT and CDR2 is FQDESV (reference sequence). The CDR3 nucleotides are TGTGCCAGCAGCCAAGAGGGCCCAGGGGGGCAGTACTTC. Translation gives CASSQEGPGGQYF.

J is TRBJ2-2 and V is TRBV5-6; possible D gene TRBD1, 6 bases. Per the germline V gene, CDR1 is SGHDT and CDR2 is YYEEEE. The CDR3 sequence is 15 residues long. V was trimmed by 0 bases and J by 4 bases, leaving 10 bases between them. DNA for the CDR3: TGTGCCAGCAGCTTGGTGGGGGCGAGCACCGGGGAGCTGTTTTTT. Amino acids: CASSLVGASTGELFF.

This sequence joins TRBV4-1 and TRBJ1-5; no clear D. Trimming stripped 4 bases from V and 3 bases from J, with 13 bases between. CDR3 length equals 15 residues. Per germline, CDR1 MGHRA and CDR2 YSYEKL. CDR3 coding DNA: TGCGCCAGCAGCCTGGAGAGGAACGACAATCAGCCCCAGCATTTT. Translated: CASSLERNDNQPQHF.

Only a few counts were recorded for this clone. The chain uses TRBV13 and TRBJ2-5; TRBD2 aligns across 8 bases. The CDR3 spans 14 residues. Germline V gene sequence: CDR1 PRHDT, CDR2 FYEKMQ (reference sequence). V dropped 5 bases and J dropped 9; count of bases not matched to a gene: 11. The CDR3 is CASSGGLVNAPQYF. CDR3 bases: TGTGCCAGCAGCGGGGGACTAGTAAACGCCCCCCAGTACTTC.

The chain has TRBV5-5 and TRBJ2-3; TRBD2 agrees at 10 bases. With V trimmed by 4 bases and J by 2 bases, 10 bases remained unmatched. Germline V gene sequence: CDR1 SGHKS, CDR2 YYEKEE (reference sequence). The CDR3 runs to 17 residues. The CDR3 spells CASSQWGTSDSTDTQYF. The CDR3 nucleotides read TGTGCCAGCAGCCAGTGGGGGACTAGCGACTCCACAGATACGCAGTATTTT. Complete variable domain (other parts from reference TRBV5-5 and TRBJ2-3): DAGVTQSPTHLIKTRGQQVTLRCSPISGHKSVSWYQQVLGQGPQFIFQYYEKEERGRGNFPDRFSARQFPNYSSELNVNALLLGDSALYLCASSQWGTSDSTDTQYFGPGTRLTVL.